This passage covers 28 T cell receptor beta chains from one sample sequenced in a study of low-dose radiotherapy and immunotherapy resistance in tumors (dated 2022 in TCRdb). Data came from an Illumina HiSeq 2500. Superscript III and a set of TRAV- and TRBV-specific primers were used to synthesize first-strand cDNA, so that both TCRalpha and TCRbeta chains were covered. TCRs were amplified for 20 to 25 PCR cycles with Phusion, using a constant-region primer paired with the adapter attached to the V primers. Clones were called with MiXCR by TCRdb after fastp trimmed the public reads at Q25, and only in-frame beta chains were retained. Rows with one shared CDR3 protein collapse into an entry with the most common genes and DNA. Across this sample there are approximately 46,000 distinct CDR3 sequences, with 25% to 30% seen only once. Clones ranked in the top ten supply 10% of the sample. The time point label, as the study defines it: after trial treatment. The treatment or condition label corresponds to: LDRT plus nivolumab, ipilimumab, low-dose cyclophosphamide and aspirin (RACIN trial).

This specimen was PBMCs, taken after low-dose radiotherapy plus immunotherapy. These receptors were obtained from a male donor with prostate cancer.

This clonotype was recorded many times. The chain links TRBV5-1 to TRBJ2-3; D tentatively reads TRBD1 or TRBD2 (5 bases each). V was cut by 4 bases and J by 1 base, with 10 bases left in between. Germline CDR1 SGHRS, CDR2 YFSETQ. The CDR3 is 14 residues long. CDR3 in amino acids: CASSPGRGTDTQYF. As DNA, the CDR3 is TGCGCCAGCAGCCCGGGACGGGGCACAGATACGCAGTATTTT.

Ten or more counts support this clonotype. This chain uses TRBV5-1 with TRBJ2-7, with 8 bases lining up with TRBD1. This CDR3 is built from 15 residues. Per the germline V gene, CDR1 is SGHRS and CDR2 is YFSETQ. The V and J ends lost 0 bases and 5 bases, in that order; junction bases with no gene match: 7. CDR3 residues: CASSLDQGALDEQYF. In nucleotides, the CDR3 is TGCGCCAGCAGCTTGGACCAGGGGGCTCTGGACGAGCAGTACTTC.

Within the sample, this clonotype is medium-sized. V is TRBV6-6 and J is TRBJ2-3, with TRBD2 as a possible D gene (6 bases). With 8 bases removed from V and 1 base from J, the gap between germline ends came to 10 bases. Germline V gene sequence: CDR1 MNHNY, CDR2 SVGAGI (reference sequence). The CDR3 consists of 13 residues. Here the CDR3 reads CASVQRGTDTQYF. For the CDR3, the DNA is TGTGCCAGCGTACAGCGGGGCACAGATACGCAGTATTTT.

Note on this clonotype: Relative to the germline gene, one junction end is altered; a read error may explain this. The CDR3: CSVAGTGRVGELFF. CDR3 in DNA: TGTAGCGTTGCCGGGACAGGGCGAGTAGGGGAGCTGTTTTTT. The J gene is TRBJ2-2, the V gene TRBV29-1; 9 bases fit TRBD1. CDR3 length: 14 amino acids. Germline values: CDR1 SQVTM, CDR2 ANQGSEA.

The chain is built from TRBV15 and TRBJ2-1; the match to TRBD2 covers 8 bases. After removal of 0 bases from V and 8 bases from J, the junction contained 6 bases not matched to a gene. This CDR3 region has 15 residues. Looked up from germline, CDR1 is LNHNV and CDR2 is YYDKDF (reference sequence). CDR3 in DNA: TGTGCCACCAGCAGAGACCCCGGGGGGGTAGATGAGCAGTTCTTC. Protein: CATSRDPGGVDEQFF. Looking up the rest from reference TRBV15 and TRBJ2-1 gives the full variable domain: DAMVIQNPRYQVTQFGKPVTLSCSQTLNHNVMYWYQQKSSQAPKLLFHYYDKDFNNEADTPDNFQSRRPNTSFCFLDIRSPGLGDTAMYLCATSRDPGGVDEQFFGPGTRLTVL.

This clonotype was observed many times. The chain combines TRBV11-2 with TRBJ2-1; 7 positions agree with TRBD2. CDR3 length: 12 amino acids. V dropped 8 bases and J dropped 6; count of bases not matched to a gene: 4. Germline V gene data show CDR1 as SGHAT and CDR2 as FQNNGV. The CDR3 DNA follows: TGTGCCAGCTGGGCTAGCGGCAATGAGCAGTTCTTC. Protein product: CASWASGNEQFF.

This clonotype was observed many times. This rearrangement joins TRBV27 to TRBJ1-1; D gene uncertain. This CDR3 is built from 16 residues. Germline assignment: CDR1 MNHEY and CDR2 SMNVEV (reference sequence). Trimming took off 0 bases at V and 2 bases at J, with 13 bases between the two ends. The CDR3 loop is CASSLSWVGPNTEAFF. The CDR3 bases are TGTGCCAGCAGTTTATCGTGGGTCGGCCCTAACACTGAAGCTTTCTTT.

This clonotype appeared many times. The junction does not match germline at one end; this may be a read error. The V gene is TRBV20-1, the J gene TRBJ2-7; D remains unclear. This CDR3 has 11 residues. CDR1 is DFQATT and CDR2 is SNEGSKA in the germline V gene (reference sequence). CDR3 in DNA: TGTCGCGCTGGATCGCTTGGAGAGCAGTACTTC. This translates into CRAGSLGEQYF.

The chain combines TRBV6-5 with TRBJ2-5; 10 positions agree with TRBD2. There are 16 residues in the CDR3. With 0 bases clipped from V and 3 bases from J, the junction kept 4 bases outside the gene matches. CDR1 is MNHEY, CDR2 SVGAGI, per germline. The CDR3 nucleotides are TGTGCCAGCAGTTACTCGACTAGCGGGTTGGAAGAGACCCAGTACTTC. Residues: CASSYSTSGLEETQYF.

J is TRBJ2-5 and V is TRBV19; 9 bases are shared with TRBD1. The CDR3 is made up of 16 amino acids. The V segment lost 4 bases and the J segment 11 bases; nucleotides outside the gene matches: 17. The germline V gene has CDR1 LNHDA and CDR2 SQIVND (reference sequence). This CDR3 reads CASSTTSGQGFNEQYF. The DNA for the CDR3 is TGTGCCAGTAGTACGACGTCGGGACAGGGATTCAATGAGCAGTACTTC.

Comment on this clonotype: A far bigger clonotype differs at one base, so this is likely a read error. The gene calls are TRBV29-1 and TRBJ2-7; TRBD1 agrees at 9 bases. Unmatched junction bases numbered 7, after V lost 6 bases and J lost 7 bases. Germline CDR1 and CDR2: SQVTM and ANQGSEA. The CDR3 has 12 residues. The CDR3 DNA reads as TGCAGCGTGGGGGAACAGGGGGCTGAGCAGTACTTC. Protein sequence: CSVGEQGAEQYF.

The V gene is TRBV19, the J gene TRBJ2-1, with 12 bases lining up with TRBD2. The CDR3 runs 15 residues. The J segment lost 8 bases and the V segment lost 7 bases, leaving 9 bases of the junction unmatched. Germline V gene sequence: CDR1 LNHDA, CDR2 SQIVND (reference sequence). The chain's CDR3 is CASIPSGRARDEQFF. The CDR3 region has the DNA TGTGCCAGTATTCCTAGCGGGAGGGCGCGTGATGAGCAGTTCTTC.

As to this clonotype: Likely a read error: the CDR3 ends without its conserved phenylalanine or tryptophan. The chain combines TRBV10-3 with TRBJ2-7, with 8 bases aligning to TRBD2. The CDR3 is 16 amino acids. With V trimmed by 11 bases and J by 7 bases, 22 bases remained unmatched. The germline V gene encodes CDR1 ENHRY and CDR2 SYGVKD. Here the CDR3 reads CASMGEGSGGYNEQYY. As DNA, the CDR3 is TGTGCCTCGATGGGGGAGGGCAGCGGGGGATACAATGAGCAGTACTAC.

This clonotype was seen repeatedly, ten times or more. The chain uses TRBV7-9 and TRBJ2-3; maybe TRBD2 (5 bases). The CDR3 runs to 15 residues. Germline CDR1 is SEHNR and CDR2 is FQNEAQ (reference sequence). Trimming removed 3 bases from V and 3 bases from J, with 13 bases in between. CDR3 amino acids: CASSFPSRGTDTQYF. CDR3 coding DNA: TGTGCCAGCAGCTTCCCTTCTCGGGGTACAGATACGCAGTATTTT.

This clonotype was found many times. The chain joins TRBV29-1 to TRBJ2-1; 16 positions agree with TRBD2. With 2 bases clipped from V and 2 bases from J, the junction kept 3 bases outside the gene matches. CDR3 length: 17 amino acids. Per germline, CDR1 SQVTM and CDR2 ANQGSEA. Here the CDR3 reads CSVEKGLAGGTYNEQFF. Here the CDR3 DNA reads TGCAGCGTTGAAAAGGGACTAGCGGGAGGGACCTACAATGAGCAGTTCTTC.

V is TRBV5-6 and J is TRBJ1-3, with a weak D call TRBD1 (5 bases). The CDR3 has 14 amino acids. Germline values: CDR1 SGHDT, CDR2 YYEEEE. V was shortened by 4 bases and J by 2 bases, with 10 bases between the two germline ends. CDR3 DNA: TGTGCCAGCAGCGGCCAGGGTGCTGGAAACACCATATATTTT. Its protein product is CASSGQGAGNTIYF.

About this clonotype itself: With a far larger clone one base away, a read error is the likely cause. Written as DNA, the CDR3 is TGTGCCAGCAAGGGGGTATCCTACGAGCAGTTCTTC. Its protein is CASKGVSYEQFF. This rearrangement joins TRBV5-3 to TRBJ2-1; weak D call: TRBD1 (6 bases). TRBV5-3 is designated an ORF whose function remains uncertain. V was pared by 8 bases and J by 10 bases, with 16 bases between. CDR3 length equals 12 residues.

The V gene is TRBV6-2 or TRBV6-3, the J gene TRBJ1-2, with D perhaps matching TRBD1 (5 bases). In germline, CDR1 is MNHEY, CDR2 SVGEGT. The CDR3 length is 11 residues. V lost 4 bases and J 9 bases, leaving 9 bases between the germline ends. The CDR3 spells CASSLPGRYTF. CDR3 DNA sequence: TGTGCCAGCAGTTTACCGGGACGCTACACCTTC.

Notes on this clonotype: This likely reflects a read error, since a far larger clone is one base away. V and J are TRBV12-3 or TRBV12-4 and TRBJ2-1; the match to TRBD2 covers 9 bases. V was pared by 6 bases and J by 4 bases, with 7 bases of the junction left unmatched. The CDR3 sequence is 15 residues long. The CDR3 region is CASSPTSGSYNEQFF. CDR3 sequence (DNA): TGTGCCAGCAGCCCCACTAGCGGGTCATACAATGAGCAGTTCTTC.

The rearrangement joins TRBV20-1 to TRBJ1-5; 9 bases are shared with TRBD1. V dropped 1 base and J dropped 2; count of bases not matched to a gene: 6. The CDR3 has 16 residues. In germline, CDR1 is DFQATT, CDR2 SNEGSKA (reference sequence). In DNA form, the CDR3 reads TGCAGTGCTAGAGGGACACAGGGGGCGGGCAATCAGCCCCAGCATTTT. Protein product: CSARGTQGAGNQPQHF.

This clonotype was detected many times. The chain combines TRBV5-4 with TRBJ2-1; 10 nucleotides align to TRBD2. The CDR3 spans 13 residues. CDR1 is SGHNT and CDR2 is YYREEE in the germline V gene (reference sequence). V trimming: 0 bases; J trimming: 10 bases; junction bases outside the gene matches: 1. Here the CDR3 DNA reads TGTGCCAGCAGCTTGGTGACTAGCGGGGAGCAGTTCTTC. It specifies CASSLVTSGEQFF.

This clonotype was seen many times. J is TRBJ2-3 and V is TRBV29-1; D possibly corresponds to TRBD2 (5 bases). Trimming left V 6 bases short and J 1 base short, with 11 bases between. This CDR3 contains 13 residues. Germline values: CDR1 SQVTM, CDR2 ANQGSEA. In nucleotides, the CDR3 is TGCAGCGTGGCCCGGCGGGGCACAGATACGCAGTATTTT. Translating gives CSVARRGTDTQYF.

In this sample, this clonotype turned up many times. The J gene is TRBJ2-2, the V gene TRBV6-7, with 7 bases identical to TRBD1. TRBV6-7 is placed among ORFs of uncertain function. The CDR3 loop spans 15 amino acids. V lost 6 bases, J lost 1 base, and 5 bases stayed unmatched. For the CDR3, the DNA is TGTGCCAGCAGACAGGACAGGCTGAACACCGGGGAGCTGTTTTTT. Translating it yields CASRQDRLNTGELFF.

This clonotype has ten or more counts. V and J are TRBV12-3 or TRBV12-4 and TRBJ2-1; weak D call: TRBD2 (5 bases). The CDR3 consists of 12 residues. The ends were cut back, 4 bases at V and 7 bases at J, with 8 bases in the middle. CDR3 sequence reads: CASSSRDNEQFF. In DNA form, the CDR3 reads TGTGCCAGCAGTTCTCGGGATAATGAGCAGTTCTTC.

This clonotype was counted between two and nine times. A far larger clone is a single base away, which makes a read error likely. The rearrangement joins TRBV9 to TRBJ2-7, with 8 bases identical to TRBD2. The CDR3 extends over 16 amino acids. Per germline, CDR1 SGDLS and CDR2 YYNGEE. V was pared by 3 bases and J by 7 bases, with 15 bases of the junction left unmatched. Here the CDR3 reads CASSDPMAGGPNEQYF. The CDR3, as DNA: TGTGCCAGCAGCGACCCCATGGCGGGGGGCCCCAATGAGCAGTACTTC.

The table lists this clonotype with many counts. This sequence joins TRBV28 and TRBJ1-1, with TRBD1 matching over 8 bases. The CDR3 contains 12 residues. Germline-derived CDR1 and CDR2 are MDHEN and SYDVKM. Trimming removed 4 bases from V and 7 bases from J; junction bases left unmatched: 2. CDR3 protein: CASSYRGGEAFF. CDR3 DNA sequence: TGTGCCAGCAGTTACAGGGGGGGTGAAGCTTTCTTT.

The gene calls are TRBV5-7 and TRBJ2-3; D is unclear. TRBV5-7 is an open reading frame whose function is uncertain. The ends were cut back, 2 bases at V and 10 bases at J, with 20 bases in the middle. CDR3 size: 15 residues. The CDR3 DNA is TGTGCCAGCAGCTTAGATCACACAGAACAGAATCCGCAGTATTTT. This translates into CASSLDHTEQNPQYF.

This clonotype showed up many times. The CDR3 reads CASSASIRADTQYF. CDR3 coding DNA: TGCGCCAGCAGTGCTAGTATAAGGGCAGATACGCAGTATTTT. The V gene is TRBV10-1, the J gene TRBJ2-3; D is unclear. Trimming cost V 4 bases and J 4 bases, with 12 bases left between them. The CDR3 has 14 residues. Germline loops: CDR1 WNHNN, CDR2 SYGVQD (reference sequence).